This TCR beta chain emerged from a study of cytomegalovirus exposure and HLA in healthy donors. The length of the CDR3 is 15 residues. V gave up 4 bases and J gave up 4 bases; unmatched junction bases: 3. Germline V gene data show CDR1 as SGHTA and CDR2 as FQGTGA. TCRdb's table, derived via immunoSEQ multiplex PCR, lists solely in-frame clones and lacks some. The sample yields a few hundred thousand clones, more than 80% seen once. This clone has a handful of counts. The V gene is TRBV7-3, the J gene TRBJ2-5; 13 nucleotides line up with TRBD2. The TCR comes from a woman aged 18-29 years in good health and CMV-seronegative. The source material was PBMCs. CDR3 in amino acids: CASSSGTSGIETQYF. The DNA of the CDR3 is TGTGCCAGCAGCTCCGGGACTAGCGGGATAGAGACCCAGTACTTC.